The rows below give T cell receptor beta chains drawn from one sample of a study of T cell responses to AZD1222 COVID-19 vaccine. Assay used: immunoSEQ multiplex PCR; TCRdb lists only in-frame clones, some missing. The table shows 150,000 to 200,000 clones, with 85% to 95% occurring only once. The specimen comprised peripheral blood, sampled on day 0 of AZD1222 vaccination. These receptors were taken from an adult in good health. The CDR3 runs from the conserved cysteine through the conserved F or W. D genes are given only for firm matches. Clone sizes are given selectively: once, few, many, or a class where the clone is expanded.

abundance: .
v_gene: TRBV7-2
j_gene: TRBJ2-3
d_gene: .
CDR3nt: TGTGCCAGCACCCTTAGACGAGAGGGAGATACGCAGTATTTT
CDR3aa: CASTLRREGDTQYF

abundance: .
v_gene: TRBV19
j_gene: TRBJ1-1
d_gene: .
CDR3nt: TGTGCCAGTAGGACTAGCTCGTTGACTGAAGCTTTCTTT
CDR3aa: CASRTSSLTEAFF

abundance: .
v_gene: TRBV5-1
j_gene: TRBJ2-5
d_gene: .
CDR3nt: TGCGCCAGCAGCTTCCAAGAGACCCAGTACTTC
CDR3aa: CASSFQETQYF

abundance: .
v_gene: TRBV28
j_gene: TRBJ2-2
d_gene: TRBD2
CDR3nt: TGTGCCAGCTCCTACCCCACGGGAGGCTTAAACACCGGGGAGCTGTTTTTT
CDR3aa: CASSYPTGGLNTGELFF

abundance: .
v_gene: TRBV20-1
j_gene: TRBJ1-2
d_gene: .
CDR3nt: TGCAGTGCTAGTATGAGTAACTATGGCTACACCTTC
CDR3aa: CSASMSNYGYTF

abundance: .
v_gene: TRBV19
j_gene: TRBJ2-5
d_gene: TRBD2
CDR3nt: TGTGCCAGTAGTCTGACTAGCGGCCAAGAGACCCAGTACTTC
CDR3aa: CASSLTSGQETQYF

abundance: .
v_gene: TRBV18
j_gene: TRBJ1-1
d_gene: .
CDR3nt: TGTGCCAGCTCACCAGGAACGGGAGCAACTGAAGCTTTCTTT
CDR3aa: CASSPGTGATEAFF

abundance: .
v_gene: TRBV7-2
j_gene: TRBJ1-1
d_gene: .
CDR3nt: TGTGCCAGCAGCTTAGTTCAGATCATGAACACTGAAGCTTTCTTT
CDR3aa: CASSLVQIMNTEAFF

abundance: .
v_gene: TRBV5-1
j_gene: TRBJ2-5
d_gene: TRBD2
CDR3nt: TGCGCCAGCAGCTTGGTGGCTAGCGGGAGCGAGACCCAGTACTTC
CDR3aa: CASSLVASGSETQYF

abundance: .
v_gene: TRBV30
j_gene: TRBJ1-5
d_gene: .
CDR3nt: TGTGCCTGGAGTGTACCTAGAGGGTTTAATCAGCCCCAGCATTTT
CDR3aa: CAWSVPRGFNQPQHF

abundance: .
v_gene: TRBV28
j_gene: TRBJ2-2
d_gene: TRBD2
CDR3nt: TGTGCCAGCAGTTTAGGGACTAGCGGGAGGGCCAACACCGGGGAGCTGTTTTTT
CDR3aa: CASSLGTSGRANTGELFF

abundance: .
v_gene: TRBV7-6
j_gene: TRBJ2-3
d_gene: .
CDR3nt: TGTGCCAGCAGCGCCCCTCAGGGGCGTTGGGAAGTTGGGACAGATACGCAGTATTTT
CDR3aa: CASSAPQGRWEVGTDTQYF

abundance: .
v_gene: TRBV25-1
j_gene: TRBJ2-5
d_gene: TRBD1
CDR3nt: TGTGCCAGCAGCCGGGACAGGGTCCAAGAGACCCAGTACTTC
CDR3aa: CASSRDRVQETQYF

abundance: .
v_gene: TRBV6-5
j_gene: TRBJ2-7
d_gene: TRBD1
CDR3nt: TGTGCCAGCCGTACGCCTCCGGGACAGGGGTACGAGCAGTACTTC
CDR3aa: CASRTPPGQGYEQYF

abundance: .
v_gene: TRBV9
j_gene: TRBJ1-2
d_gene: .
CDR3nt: TGTGCCAGCAGCGTGGCCGGGACGGGTTATGGCTACACCTTC
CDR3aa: CASSVAGTGYGYTF

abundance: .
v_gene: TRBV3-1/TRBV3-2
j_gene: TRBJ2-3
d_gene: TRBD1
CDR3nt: TGTGCCAGCAGCCAGTTTACCACAGGGGCTAGCACAGATACGCAGTATTTT
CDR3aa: CASSQFTTGASTDTQYF

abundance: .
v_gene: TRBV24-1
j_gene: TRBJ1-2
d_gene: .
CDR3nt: TGTGCCACCAGTGATGGGCAGGGGTCCAACTATGGCTACACCTTC
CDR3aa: CATSDGQGSNYGYTF

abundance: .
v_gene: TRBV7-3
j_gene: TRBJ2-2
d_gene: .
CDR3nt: TGTGCCAGCAGCTTAACCCCTTGGGGGGACACCGGGGAGCTGTTTTTT
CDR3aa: CASSLTPWGDTGELFF

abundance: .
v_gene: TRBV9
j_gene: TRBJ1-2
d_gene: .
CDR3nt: TGTGCCAGCAGCGTAGGACTCCAGGGCTACACCTTC
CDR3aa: CASSVGLQGYTF

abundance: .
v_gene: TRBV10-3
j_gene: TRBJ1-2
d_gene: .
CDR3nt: TGTGCCATCAATTCGGCCGGGGGAGCCTATGGCTACACCTTC
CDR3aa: CAINSAGGAYGYTF

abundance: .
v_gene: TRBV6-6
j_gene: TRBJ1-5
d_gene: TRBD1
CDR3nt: TGTGCCAGCAGTCCATCAAACAGGGGTTCTCAGCCCCAGCATTTT
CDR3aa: CASSPSNRGSQPQHF

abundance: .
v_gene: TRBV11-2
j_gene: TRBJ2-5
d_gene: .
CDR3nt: TGTGCCAGCAGCAAGGGAAGGGGTTTCGAGACCCAGTACTTC
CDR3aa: CASSKGRGFETQYF

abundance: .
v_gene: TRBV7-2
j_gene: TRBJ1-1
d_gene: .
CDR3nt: TGTGCCAGCAGCTTGGTCAGTTCAGGTGAAGCTTTCTTT
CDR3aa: CASSLVSSGEAFF

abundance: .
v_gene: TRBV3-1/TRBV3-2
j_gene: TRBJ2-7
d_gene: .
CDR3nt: TGTGCCAGCAGCCAAGGATACGAGCAGTACTTC
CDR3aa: CASSQGYEQYF

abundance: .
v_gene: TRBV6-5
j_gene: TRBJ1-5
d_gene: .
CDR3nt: TGTGCCAGCAGTTTCGGTGGCTCTAATCAGCCCCAGCATTTT
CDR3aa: CASSFGGSNQPQHF

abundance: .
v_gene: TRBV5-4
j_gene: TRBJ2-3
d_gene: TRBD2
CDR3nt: TGTGCCAGCAGCTTGGGACTAGCGGGAGGGCCGAGAGCGCAGTATTTT
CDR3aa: CASSLGLAGGPRAQYF

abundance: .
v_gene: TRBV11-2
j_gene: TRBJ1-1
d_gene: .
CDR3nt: TGTGCCAGCAGCTTAGAGGCGGTGTACACTGAAGCTTTCTTT
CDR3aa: CASSLEAVYTEAFF

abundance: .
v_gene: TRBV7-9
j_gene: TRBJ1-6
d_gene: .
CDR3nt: TGTGCCAGCAGCTTGTCTCGGGGGGATTCACCCCTCCACTTT
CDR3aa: CASSLSRGDSPLHF

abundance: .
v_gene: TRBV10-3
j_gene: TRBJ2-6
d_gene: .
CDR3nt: TGTGCCATCAGTGGAGGGTTGGCTGATACTGGGGCCAACGTCCTGACTTTC
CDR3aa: CAISGGLADTGANVLTF

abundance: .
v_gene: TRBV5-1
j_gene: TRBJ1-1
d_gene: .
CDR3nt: TGCGCCAGCAGCACACGAGGTAGTCCGAACACTGAAGCTTTCTTT
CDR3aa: CASSTRGSPNTEAFF

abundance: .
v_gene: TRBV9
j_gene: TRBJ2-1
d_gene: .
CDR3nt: TGTGCCAGCAGCGTAGATCCCTCTTTAGCCTCCAATGAGCAGTTCTTC
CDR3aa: CASSVDPSLASNEQFF

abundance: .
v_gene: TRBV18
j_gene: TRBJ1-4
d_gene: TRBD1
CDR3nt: TGTGCCAGCTCACCAGGGACAGAGGATGAAAAACTGTTTTTT
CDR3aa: CASSPGTEDEKLFF

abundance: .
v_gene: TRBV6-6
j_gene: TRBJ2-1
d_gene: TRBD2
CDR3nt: TGTGCCAGCAGTCTGCAGGGACTAGCGGGCATTAATGAGCAGTTCTTC
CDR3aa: CASSLQGLAGINEQFF

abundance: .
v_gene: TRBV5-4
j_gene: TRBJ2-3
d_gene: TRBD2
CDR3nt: TGTGCCAGCAGCTTACGACTAGCGGGACGCACAGATACGCAGTATTTT
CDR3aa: CASSLRLAGRTDTQYF

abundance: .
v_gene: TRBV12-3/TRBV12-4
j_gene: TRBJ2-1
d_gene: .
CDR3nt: TGTGCCAGCAGGGGACTCCTGGTGGATGAGCAGTTCTTC
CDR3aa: CASRGLLVDEQFF

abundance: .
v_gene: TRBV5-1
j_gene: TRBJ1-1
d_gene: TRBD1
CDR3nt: TGCGCCAGCAGCCCCGACAGGGAGGCCACTGAAGCTTTCTTT
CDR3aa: CASSPDREATEAFF

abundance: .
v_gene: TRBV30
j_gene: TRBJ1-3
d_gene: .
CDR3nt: TGTGCCTGGAGTAGAGGGGTAGGGGGAAACACCATATATTTT
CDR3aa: CAWSRGVGGNTIYF

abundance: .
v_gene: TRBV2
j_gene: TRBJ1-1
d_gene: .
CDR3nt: TGTGCCAGCAGGCTTACAGGGAACACTGAAGCTTTCTTT
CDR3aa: CASRLTGNTEAFF

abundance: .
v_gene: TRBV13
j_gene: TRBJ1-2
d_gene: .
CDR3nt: TGTGCCAGCAGCTGGGGTGAGGGCGGCTACACCTTC
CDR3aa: CASSWGEGGYTF

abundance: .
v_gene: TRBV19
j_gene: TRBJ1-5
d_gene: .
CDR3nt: TGTGCCAGCAATGGACGTGGCGTTCAGCCCCAGCATTTT
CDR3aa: CASNGRGVQPQHF

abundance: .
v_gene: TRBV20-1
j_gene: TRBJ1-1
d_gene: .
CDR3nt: TGCAGTGCTAGTAAAAGGGTCTCTGTCGGTGAAGCTTTCTTT
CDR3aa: CSASKRVSVGEAFF

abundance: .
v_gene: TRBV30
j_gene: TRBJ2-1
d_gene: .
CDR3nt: TGTGCCTGGAGCTCGCGAGCGCTCACTGGTAATGAGCAGTTCTTC
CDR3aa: CAWSSRALTGNEQFF

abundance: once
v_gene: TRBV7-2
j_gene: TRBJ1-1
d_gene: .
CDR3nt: TGTGCCAGCAGCTTAGTTGTCTACGGCACTGAAGCTTTCTTT
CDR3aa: CASSLVVYGTEAFF

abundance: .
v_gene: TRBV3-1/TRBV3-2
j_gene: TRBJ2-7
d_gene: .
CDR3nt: TGTGCCAGCAGCCCCGGCGGTTACGAGCAGTACTTC
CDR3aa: CASSPGGYEQYF

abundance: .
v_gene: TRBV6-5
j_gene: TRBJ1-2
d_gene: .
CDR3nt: TGTGCCAGCACTCTATCCACCACCCTAAACTATGGCTACACCTTC
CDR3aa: CASTLSTTLNYGYTF

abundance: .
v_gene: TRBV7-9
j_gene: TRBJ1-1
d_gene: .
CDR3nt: TGTGCCAGCAGCTTACTCGACACTGAAGCTTTCTTT
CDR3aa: CASSLLDTEAFF

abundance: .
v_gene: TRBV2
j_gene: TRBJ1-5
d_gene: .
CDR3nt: TGTGCCAGCTACATGGGACGAGGAAGGGGGCAGCCCCAGCATTTT
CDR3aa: CASYMGRGRGQPQHF

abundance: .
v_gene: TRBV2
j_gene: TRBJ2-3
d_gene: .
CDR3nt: TGTGCCTCAGGGGACATCACAGATACGCAGTATTTT
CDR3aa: CASGDITDTQYF

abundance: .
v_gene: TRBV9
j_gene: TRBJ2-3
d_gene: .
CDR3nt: TGTGCCAGCAGCGAGACGGACGGTCAGAGGGCAGATACGCAGTATTTT
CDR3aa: CASSETDGQRADTQYF

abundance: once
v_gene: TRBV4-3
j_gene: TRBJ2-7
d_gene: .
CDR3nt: TGCGCCAGCAGCCGGGGAATAGCCTACGAGCAGTACTTC
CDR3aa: CASSRGIAYEQYF

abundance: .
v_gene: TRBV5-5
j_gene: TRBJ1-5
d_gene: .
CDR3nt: TGTGCCAGCAGCTTGGTAGGTGGGTCCCATCAGCCCCAGCATTTT
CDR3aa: CASSLVGGSHQPQHF

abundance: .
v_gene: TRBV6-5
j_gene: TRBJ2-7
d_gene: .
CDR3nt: TGTGCCAGCAGCCCCACCTACGAGCAGTACTTC
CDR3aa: CASSPTYEQYF

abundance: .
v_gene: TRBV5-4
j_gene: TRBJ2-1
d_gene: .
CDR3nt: TGTGCCAGCAGCTTGGTGCCGATAGAGCCGCAGTTCTTC
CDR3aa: CASSLVPIEPQFF

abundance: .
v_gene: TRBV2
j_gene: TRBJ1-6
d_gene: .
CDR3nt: TGTGCCAGCAGTGTTGGAGATAATTCACCCCTCCACTTT
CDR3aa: CASSVGDNSPLHF

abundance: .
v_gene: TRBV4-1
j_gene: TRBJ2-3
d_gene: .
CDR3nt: TGCGCCAGCAGCCAAGATCGTTACGTGGATACGCAGTATTTT
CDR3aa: CASSQDRYVDTQYF

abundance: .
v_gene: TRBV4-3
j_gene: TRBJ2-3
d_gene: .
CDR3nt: TGCGCCAGCAGCCAAGATGCAGGGGCCGCCCAAACAGATACGCAGTATTTT
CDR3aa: CASSQDAGAAQTDTQYF

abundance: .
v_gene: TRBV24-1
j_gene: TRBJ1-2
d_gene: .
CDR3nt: TGTGCCACCAGTGATTTTCAGGTTGGCTACACCTTC
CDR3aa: CATSDFQVGYTF

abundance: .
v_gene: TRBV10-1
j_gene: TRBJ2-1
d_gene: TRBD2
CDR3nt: TGCGCCAGCAGCTCGGGACTAGCGGGAGGGCCATACAATGAGCAGTTCTTC
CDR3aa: CASSSGLAGGPYNEQFF

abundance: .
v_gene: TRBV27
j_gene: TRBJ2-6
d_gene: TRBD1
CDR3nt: TGTGCCAGCAGGGGACAGGGATTTGGGGCCAACGTCCTGACTTTC
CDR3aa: CASRGQGFGANVLTF